Each of the 22 T cell receptor beta chains below was sequenced from the same sample in a study of shared clonotypes between healthy human individuals. Sequencing was performed with immunoSEQ multiplex PCR; in TCRdb, only in-frame clones are kept and a portion is missing. The sample has a few million clones; more than 80% are singletons. Sample: naive CD4+ T cells sorted from blood. This sample's subset: CD45RA+ positively selected. These receptors were taken from a man between 18 and 35 years old in good health.

J is TRBJ1-1 and V is TRBV6-5; the D is unclear. The CDR3 runs to 13 residues. Germline V lookup: CDR1 MNHEY, CDR2 SVGAGI. Trimming shortened V by 2 bases and J by 1 base, and 5 bases separated the two germline ends. CDR3 in amino acids: CASSYDANTEAFF. CDR3 DNA: TGTGCCAGCAGTTACGATGCGAACACTGAAGCTTTCTTT.

J is TRBJ2-7 and V is TRBV7-2; 7 positions match TRBD2. The germline V gene encodes CDR1 SGHTA and CDR2 FQGNSA. Trimming cost V 6 bases and J 2 bases; bases outside gene matches: 7. The CDR3 runs 14 residues. The CDR3 DNA reads as TGTGCCAGCAGTTTTTTTGGACTAGCCTACGAGCAGTACTTC. Translation gives CASSFFGLAYEQYF.

This chain links TRBV6-6 with TRBJ2-1; tentatively, D is TRBD2 (6 bases). Germline CDR1 reads MNHNY; CDR2 reads SVGAGI (reference sequence). Trimming removed 6 bases from V and 7 bases from J, with 19 bases in between. The CDR3 covers 15 residues. CDR3 coding DNA: TGTGCCAGCAGGGGTTCGCGGGGCCCGGGTAATGAGCAGTTCTTC. Its translation is CASRGSRGPGNEQFF.

This chain connects TRBV7-2 to TRBJ2-4, with D tentatively TRBD2 (5 bases). The V end lost 3 bases, the J end lost 4 bases, and 10 bases lay between the germline ends. The CDR3 sequence is 14 residues long. CDR1 is SGHTA and CDR2 is FQGNSA in the germline V gene. Here the CDR3 reads CASSLDSGKNIQYF. CDR3 bases: TGTGCCAGCAGCTTGGACTCGGGGAAAAACATTCAGTACTTC. The full variable domain, its missing parts supplied by reference TRBV7-2 and TRBJ2-4, is GAGVSQSPSNKVTEKGKDVELRCDPISGHTALYWYRQSLGQGLEFLIYFQGNSAPDKSGLPSDRFSAERTGGSVSTLTIQRTQQEDSAVYLCASSLDSGKNIQYFGAGTRLSVL.

This chain joins TRBV9 and TRBJ1-1; weak D call: TRBD1 (5 bases). CDR1 and CDR2 (germline): SGDLS, YYNGEE. The CDR3 has 13 amino acids. The V end lost 3 bases, the J end lost 5 bases, and 11 bases lay between the germline ends. CDR3 protein: CASSALPGTEAFF. CDR3 coding DNA: TGTGCCAGCAGCGCCCTCCCAGGGACTGAAGCTTTCTTT.

The V gene is TRBV11-2, the J gene TRBJ2-7, with D hard to call. Germline V lookup: CDR1 SGHAT, CDR2 FQNNGV. V lost 4 bases and J lost 2, with 12 bases in between. This CDR3 contains 14 residues. CDR3 amino acids: CASSSRVEPYEQYF. The CDR3 DNA reads TGTGCCAGCAGCTCCCGGGTCGAGCCCTACGAGCAGTACTTC.

V gene TRBV6-5 combines with J gene TRBJ1-5; D is undetermined. Germline-derived CDR1 and CDR2 are MNHEY and SVGAGI. The V end was cut by 6 bases, the J end by 7 bases, with 13 bases between. CDR3 size: 13 residues. CDR3 region: CASSLLVGQPQHF. CDR3 nucleotides: TGTGCCAGCAGCCTTTTGGTCGGACAGCCCCAGCATTTT.

CDR3 protein: CASSDLMGGGNEKLFF. CDR3 sequence (DNA): TGTGCCAGCAGTGATTTGATGGGGGGAGGCAATGAAAAACTGTTTTTT. The chain uses TRBV2 and TRBJ1-4, with D maybe TRBD1 (5 bases). V dropped 3 bases and J dropped 5 bases, with 16 bases sitting between them. The CDR3 contains 16 residues. The germline V gene encodes CDR1 SNHLY and CDR2 FYNNEI.

With respect to this clone: Different DNA sequences within this sample yield the same CDR3. V gene TRBV18 combines with J gene TRBJ1-1, with TRBD1 as a possible D gene (5 bases). Trimming pared 8 bases from V and 4 bases from J, leaving 14 bases between. The CDR3 has 13 residues. CDR1 and CDR2 (germline): KGHSH, LQKENI. CDR3 bases: TGTGCCAGCACAACAGGTGGGGGCACTGAAGCTTTCTTT. It is translated as CASTTGGGTEAFF. The variable domain in full, completed from reference TRBV18 and TRBJ1-1, reads NAGVMQNPRHLVRRRGQEARLRCSPMKGHSHVYWYRQLPEEGLKFMVYLQKENIIDESGMPKERFSAEFPKEGPSILRIQQVVRGDSAAYFCASTTGGGTEAFFGQGTRLTVV.

The rearrangement links TRBV5-5 to TRBJ1-2; D gene uncertain. V lost 0 bases to trimming and J lost 4 bases, with 13 bases between them. Germline assignment: CDR1 SGHKS and CDR2 YYEKEE (reference sequence). The CDR3 loop spans 15 amino acids. The CDR3 DNA is TGTGCCAGCAGCTTGGCCGCGGCAGTGACCTATGGCTACACCTTC. Translated: CASSLAAAVTYGYTF.

The chain recombines TRBV29-1 with TRBJ1-1, with a possible D match to TRBD1 (5 bases). CDR1 and CDR2 (germline): SQVTM, ANQGSEA. The CDR3 loop spans 13 amino acids. Trimming stripped 7 bases from V and 1 base from J, with 13 bases between. CDR3 sequence (DNA): TGCAGCGCATACGGGGGGTGGAACACTGAAGCTTTCTTT. Translating gives CSAYGGWNTEAFF.

This sequence joins TRBV2 and TRBJ2-6; D might be TRBD1 (6 bases). Looked up from germline, CDR1 is SNHLY and CDR2 is FYNNEI. The V and J ends lost 6 bases and 4 bases respectively, with 13 bases between them. The CDR3 has 15 amino acids. The CDR3 DNA reads TGTGCCAGCAGCTCACAGGGCTGGGGGGCCAACGTCCTGACTTTC. It translates to CASSSQGWGANVLTF. Combining the CDR3 with reference TRBV2 and TRBJ2-6 gives the whole variable domain EPEVTQTPSHQVTQMGQEVILRCVPISNHLYFYWYRQILGQKVEFLVSFYNNEISEKSEIFDDQFSVERPDGSNFTLKIRSTKLEDSAMYFCASSSQGWGANVLTFGAGSRLTVL.

J is TRBJ2-5 and V is TRBV7-2; a possible D gene is TRBD1 (6 bases). The CDR3 extends over 15 amino acids. V dropped 6 bases and J dropped 7 bases, with 21 bases sitting between them. Germline CDR1 SGHTA, CDR2 FQGNSA. The CDR3 bases are TGTGCCAGCAGGGTGGACAGCCTGGGGAGAAGGACCCAGTACTTC. It is translated as CASRVDSLGRRTQYF.

This chain joins TRBV10-3 and TRBJ2-7, with no clear D. V dropped 1 base and J dropped 4 bases, with 8 bases sitting between them. The germline CDR1 and CDR2 sequences are ENHRY and SYGVKD. This CDR3 is built from 13 residues. CDR3 sequence: CAISELRTYEQYF. The CDR3 DNA reads as TGTGCCATCAGTGAGTTGCGGACGTACGAGCAGTACTTC.

This rearrangement joins TRBV5-5 to TRBJ2-4; 7 bases map to TRBD1. The CDR3 loop spans 15 amino acids. Germline CDR1 reads SGHKS; CDR2 reads YYEKEE (reference sequence). J was trimmed by 6 bases and V by 3 bases; bases with no gene match: 9. The CDR3 bases are TGTGCCAGCAGCTCCTATGACAGGGATTTAAACATTCAGTACTTC. As protein: CASSSYDRDLNIQYF.

This clone occurred once. V gene TRBV7-9 combines with J gene TRBJ2-1; TRBD1 aligns across 12 bases. This CDR3 has 17 residues. V dropped 5 bases and J dropped 7; count of bases not matched to a gene: 12. The germline CDR1 and CDR2 sequences are SEHNR and FQNEAQ (reference sequence). The CDR3 bases are TGTGCCAGCAGCCCCGCTGGGGGACAGGGGGCGTATAATGAGCAGTTCTTC. It translates to CASSPAGGQGAYNEQFF.

The chain employs TRBV5-4 and TRBJ2-1; D possibly corresponds to TRBD1 (8 bases). Trimming took off 10 bases at V and 7 bases at J, with 21 bases between the two ends. The CDR3 totals 14 residues. CDR1 SGHNT and CDR2 YYREEE come from the germline V gene (reference sequence). The CDR3 DNA sequence: TGTGCCTCGAGCGGGACAGGATCACAGAATGAGCAGTTCTTC. It is translated as CASSGTGSQNEQFF.

This clone showed up just once. The rearrangement uses TRBV7-2 and TRBJ2-2; D ambiguous. The germline V gene encodes CDR1 SGHTA and CDR2 FQGNSA. V shed 5 bases and J shed 5 bases, with 9 bases lying between them. This CDR3 has 13 amino acids. DNA of the CDR3: TGTGCCAGCAGCACCGTGGGGACCGGGGAGCTGTTTTTT. Protein product: CASSTVGTGELFF.

This clone has only a few counts. V and J are TRBV18 and TRBJ2-3; D gene ambiguous. The V end lost 2 bases, the J end lost 2 bases, and 5 bases lay between the germline ends. CDR3 length: 13 residues. The germline V gene has CDR1 KGHSH and CDR2 LQKENI. The chain's CDR3 is CASSPEYTDTQYF. CDR3 bases: TGTGCCAGCTCACCAGAGTACACAGATACGCAGTATTTT.

The V call is TRBV18, the J call TRBJ2-6, with D tentatively TRBD1 (5 bases). CDR3 length: 15 amino acids. The germline V gene has CDR1 KGHSH and CDR2 LQKENI. Trimming stripped 4 bases from V and 0 bases from J, with 7 bases between. The chain's CDR3 is CASSLGLSGANVLTF. Here the CDR3 DNA reads TGTGCCAGCTCACTGGGGCTCTCTGGGGCCAACGTCCTGACTTTC. Complete variable domain (other parts from reference TRBV18 and TRBJ2-6): NAGVMQNPRHLVRRRGQEARLRCSPMKGHSHVYWYRQLPEEGLKFMVYLQKENIIDESGMPKERFSAEFPKEGPSILRIQQVVRGDSAAYFCASSLGLSGANVLTFGAGSRLTVL.

The CDR3 here is CASHARGANEKLFF. CDR3 bases: TGTGCCAGTCACGCCCGGGGGGCTAATGAAAAACTGTTTTTT. V and J are TRBV19 and TRBJ1-4; tentatively, D is TRBD1 (5 bases). V lost 8 bases and J lost 3, with 13 bases in between. Germline CDR1 LNHDA, CDR2 SQIVND (reference sequence). The CDR3 runs to 14 residues.

The genes are TRBV5-5 and TRBJ2-1, with D uncertain. Germline assignment: CDR1 SGHKS and CDR2 YYEKEE (reference sequence). V gave up 0 bases and J gave up 3 bases, with 7 bases separating them. The CDR3 sequence is 14 residues long. CDR3: CASSLGVGYNEQFF. The CDR3 bases are TGTGCCAGCAGCTTGGGGGTAGGCTACAATGAGCAGTTCTTC.